This TCR beta chain was identified in a study of T cells in localized non-small cell lung cancer (dated by TCRdb to 2020 to 2021). In terms of the full investigation: Comparing tumors with uninvolved tumor-adjacent lungs, the study looked at the T cell repertoires of about 240 patients with early-stage NSCLC. Of the NSCLC patients, around 130 were male and some 97 were female, and the mean age was about 69 years. All 240 or so NSCLC patients in the cohort were treatment-naive and had localized lung tumors that were resected.

To note about this clone: Its antigen is still unknown. It has no much larger one-base neighbor in the sample; base qualities were not kept.

Overall study outcomes, separate from this receptor: Longer overall survival was associated with higher blood T cell density, whereas shorter survival was associated with higher adjacent-lung clonality. Because the study design was exploratory, TCR variables were selected using unadjusted p-values without false-discovery rate correction. Because multi-region sequencing of the tumors was not done, intratumor heterogeneity could not be ruled out. The highest T cell clonality was observed in uninvolved tumor-adjacent lung, where clonality exceeded that of tumor, suggesting that antigenic responses were more focused in uninvolved tumor-adjacent lung. A median of 57 of the top 100 tumor clones turned up in the paired uninvolved adjacent lung, and about 28 of those clones also ranked among the top 100 of that same adjacent lung.

At diagnosis, tumor, uninvolved tumor-adjacent lung and peripheral blood were collected and then preserved as a mix of FFPE and fresh-frozen material. Blood samples were analyzed as peripheral blood mononuclear cells for TCR repertoire profiling. TCR beta CDR3 regions were sequenced from DNA using the immunoSEQ Assay. Processing in the source paper ran as follows. T cell density was computed as TCR beta template counts normalized to usable DNA estimated by amplifying housekeeping genes. Using the preseqR package, richness was estimated by extrapolating to 120,000 templates for tissue samples and 400,000 templates for PBMC samples. Clonality was calculated as one minus Pielou's evenness. To identify tissue-enriched TCRs, differential abundance testing was run on productive amino-acid clonotypes with a minimum total count of 5 and an alpha of 0.1. The Jaccard Index and the Morisita Overlap Index were used to measure repertoire overlap between compartments. TCR beta CDR3s were clustered by GLIPH together with public tetramer-defined viral CDR3s, and at least three viral sequences plus V-gene enrichment were required for viral motifs. TCRdb obtained this table from immuneACCESS and retained in-frame rearrangements with V and J assigned. These tables miss some clones; where compared with another copy, unresolved V genes account for less than half of the shortfall, and the remainder is unexplained. For V, J and clone size, that table is used; D and trimming come from the DNA. Recorded for this sample are fewer than 40,000 clones; about 89% of them occurred a single time. The ten largest clones capture 2.5% to 3.5% of the sample.

Ends trimmed: V by 9 bases, J by 3 bases; bases unmatched to a gene: 6. There are 13 amino acids in the CDR3, from cysteine to phenylalanine inclusive. Only CDR3 DNA is held: 39 bases, read in frame from base 1. Reading the germline V gene (reference sequence) gives CDR1 LNHDA and CDR2 SQIVND. The material was peripheral blood, obtained before any cancer treatment. Rearrangement joined TRBV19 to TRBJ1-1, and TRBD1 matches 8 of the central bases. This clonotype was sampled from a female donor over 55 with stage I lung adenocarcinoma. The CDR3 region: CASFRGRDTEAFF. Here is the DNA: TGTGCCAGCTTCAGGGGGCGAGACACTGAAGCTTTCTTT.